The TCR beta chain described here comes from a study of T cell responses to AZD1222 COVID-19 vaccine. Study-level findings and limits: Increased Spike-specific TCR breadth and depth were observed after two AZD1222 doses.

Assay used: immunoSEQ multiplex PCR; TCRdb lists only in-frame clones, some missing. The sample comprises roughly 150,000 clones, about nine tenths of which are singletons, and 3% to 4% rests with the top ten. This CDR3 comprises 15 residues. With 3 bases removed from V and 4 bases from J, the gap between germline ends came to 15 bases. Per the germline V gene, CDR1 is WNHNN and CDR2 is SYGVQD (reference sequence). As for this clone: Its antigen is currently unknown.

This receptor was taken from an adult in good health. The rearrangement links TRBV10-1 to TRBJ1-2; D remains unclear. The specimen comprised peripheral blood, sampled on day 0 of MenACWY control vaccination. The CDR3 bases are TGCGCCAGCAGTGAAGGACTCCTGAGGGTCTATGGCTACACCTTC. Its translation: CASSEGLLRVYGYTF.